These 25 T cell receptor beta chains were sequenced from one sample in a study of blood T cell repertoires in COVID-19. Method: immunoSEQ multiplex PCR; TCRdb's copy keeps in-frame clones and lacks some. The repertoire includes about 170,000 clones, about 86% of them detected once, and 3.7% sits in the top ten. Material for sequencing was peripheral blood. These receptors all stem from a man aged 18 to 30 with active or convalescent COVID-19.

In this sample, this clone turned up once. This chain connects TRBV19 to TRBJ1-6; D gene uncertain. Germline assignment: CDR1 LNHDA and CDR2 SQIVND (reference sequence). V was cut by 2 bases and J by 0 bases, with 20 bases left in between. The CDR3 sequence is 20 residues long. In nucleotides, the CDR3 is TGTGCCAGTAGTATAAATACGGAGGTCCTACAGAGCTCCTATAATTCACCCCTCCACTTT. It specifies CASSINTEVLQSSYNSPLHF. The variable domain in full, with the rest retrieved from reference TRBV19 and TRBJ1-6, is DGGITQSPKYLFRKEGQNVTLSCEQNLNHDAMYWYRQDPGQGLRLIYYSQIVNDFQKGDIAEGYSVSREKKESFPLTVTSAQKNPTAFYLCASSINTEVLQSSYNSPLHFGNGTRLTVT.

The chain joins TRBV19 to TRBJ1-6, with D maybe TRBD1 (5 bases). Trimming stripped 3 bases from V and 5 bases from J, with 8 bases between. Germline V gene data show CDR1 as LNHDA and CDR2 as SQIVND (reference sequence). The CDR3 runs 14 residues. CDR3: CASSILTDNSPLHF. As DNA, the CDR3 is TGTGCCAGTAGTATCCTGACAGATAATTCACCCCTCCACTTT.

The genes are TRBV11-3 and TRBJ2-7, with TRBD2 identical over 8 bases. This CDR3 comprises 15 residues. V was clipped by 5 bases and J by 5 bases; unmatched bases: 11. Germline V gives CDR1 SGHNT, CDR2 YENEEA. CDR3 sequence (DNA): TGTGCCAGCAGCCCCCCTAGCCCAGCGGGAGACGAGCAGTACTTC. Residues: CASSPPSPAGDEQYF.

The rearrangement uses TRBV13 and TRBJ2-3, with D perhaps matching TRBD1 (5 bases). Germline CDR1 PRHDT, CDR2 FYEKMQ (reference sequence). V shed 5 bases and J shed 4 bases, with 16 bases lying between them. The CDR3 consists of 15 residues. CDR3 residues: CASSAHQGLADTQYF. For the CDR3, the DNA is TGTGCCAGCAGCGCACACCAGGGATTGGCAGATACGCAGTATTTT.

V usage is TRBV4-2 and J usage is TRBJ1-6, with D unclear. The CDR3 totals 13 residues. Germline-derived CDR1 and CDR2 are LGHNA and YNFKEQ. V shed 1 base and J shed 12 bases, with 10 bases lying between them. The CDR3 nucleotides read TGTGCCAGCAGCCAAGGGGGAGCCGGACCCCTCCACTTT. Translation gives CASSQGGAGPLHF.

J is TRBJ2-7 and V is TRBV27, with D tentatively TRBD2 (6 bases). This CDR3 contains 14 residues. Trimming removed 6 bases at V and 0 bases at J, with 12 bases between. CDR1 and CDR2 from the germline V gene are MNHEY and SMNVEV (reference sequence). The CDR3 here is CASRGRESSYEQYV. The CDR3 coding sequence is TGTGCCAGCAGAGGGCGGGAAAGCTCCTACGAGCAGTACGTC.

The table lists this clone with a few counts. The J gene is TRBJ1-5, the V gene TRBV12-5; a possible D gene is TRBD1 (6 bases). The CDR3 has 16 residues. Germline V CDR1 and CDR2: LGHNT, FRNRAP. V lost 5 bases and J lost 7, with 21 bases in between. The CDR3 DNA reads TGTGCTAGTGGTACCCATCTTGGGGGGGCAGGACAGCCCCAGCATTTT. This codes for CASGTHLGGAGQPQHF.

The CDR3 protein is CASRLSGTSPHTQYF. In DNA form, the CDR3 reads TGTGCCAGCCGTCTTAGCGGGACCTCCCCACATACGCAGTATTTT. The gene calls are TRBV11-1 and TRBJ2-3; 8 bases map to TRBD2. CDR3 size: 15 residues. Per the germline V gene, CDR1 is SGHAT and CDR2 is FQDESV (reference sequence). V was clipped by 8 bases and J by 7 bases; unmatched bases: 14. Looking up the rest from reference TRBV11-1 and TRBJ2-3 gives the full variable domain: EAEVAQSPRYKITEKSQAVAFWCDPISGHATLYWYRQILGQGPELLVQFQDESVVDDSQLPKDRFSAERLKGVDSTLKIQPAELGDSAMYLCASRLSGTSPHTQYFGPGTRLTVL.

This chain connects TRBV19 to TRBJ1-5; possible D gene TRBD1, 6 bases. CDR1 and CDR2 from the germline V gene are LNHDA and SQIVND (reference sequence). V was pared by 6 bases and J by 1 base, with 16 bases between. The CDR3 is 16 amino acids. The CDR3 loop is CASSGLRQASNQPQHF. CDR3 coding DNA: TGTGCCAGTAGCGGACTCCGACAGGCGAGCAATCAGCCCCAGCATTTT.

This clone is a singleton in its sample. This chain's CDR3 is CASRAGTSPQPQHF. The CDR3 region has the DNA TGTGCCAGCAGAGCCGGGACTAGTCCCCAGCCCCAGCATTTT. The chain joins TRBV6-5 to TRBJ1-5; maybe TRBD1 (5 bases). CDR3 length: 14 amino acids. Germline V gene sequence: CDR1 MNHEY, CDR2 SVGAGI. The ends were cut back, 6 bases at V and 7 bases at J, with 16 bases in the middle.

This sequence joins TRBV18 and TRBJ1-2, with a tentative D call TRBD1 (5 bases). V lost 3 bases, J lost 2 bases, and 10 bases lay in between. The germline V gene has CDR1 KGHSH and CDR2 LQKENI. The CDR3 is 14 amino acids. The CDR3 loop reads CASSPSGVNYGYTF. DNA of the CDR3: TGTGCCAGCTCACCGTCGGGGGTGAACTATGGCTACACCTTC.

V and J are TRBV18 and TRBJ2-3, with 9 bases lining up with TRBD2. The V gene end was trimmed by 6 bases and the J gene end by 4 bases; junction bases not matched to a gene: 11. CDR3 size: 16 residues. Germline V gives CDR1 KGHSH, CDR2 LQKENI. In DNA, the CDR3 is TGTGCCAGCTCCCCGGGACTAGCCATCCAGCCAGATACGCAGTATTTT. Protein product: CASSPGLAIQPDTQYF.

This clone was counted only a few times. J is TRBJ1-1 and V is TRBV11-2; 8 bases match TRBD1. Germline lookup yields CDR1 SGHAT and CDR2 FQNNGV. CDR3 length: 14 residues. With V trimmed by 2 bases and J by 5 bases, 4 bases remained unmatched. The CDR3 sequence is CASSLIRGQTEAFF. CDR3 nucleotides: TGTGCCAGCAGCTTAATCAGGGGGCAAACTGAAGCTTTCTTT.

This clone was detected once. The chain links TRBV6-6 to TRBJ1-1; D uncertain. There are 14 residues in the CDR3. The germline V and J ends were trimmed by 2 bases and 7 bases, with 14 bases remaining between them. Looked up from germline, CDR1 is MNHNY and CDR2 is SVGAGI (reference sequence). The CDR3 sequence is CASSYTEEHHEAFF. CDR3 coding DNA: TGTGCCAGCAGTTACACGGAGGAACATCATGAAGCTTTCTTT.

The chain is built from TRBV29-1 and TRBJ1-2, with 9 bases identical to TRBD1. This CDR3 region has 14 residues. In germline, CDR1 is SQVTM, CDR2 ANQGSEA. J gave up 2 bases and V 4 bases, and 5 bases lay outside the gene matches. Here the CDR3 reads CSVGRQGENYGYTF. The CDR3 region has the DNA TGCAGCGTTGGGAGACAGGGGGAGAACTATGGCTACACCTTC.

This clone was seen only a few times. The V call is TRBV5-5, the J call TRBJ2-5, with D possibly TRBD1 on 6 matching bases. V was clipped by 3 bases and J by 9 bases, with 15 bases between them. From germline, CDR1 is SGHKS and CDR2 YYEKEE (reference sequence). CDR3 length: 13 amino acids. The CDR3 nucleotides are TGTGCCAGCAGCTCGGACGGAGAGGGGGCCCAGTACTTC. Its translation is CASSSDGEGAQYF.

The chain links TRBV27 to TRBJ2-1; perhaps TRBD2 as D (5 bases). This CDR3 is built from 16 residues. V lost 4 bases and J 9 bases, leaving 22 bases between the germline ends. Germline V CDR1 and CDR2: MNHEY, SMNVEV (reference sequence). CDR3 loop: CASSSLLPGMGFEQFF. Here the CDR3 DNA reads TGTGCCAGCAGTTCCCTCTTGCCGGGGATGGGATTTGAGCAGTTCTTC.

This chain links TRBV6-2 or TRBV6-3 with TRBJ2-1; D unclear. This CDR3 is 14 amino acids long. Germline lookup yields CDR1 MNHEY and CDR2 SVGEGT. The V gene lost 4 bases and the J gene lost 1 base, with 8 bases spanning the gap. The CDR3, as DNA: TGTGCCAGCAGTTCTCTTGAGTCCTACAATGAGCAGTTCTTC. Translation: CASSSLESYNEQFF.

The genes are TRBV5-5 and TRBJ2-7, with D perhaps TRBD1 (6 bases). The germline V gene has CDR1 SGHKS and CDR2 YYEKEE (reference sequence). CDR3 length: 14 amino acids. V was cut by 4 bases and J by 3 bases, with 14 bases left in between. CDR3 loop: CASSLADRYYEQYV. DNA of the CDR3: TGTGCCAGCAGCCTGGCGGACAGATACTACGAGCAGTACGTC.

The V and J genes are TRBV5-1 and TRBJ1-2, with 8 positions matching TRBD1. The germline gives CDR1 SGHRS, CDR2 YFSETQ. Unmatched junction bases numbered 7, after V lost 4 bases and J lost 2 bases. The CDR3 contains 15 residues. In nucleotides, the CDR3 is TGCGCCAGCAGCGTCTTACAGGGGGGGAACTATGGCTACACCTTC. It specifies CASSVLQGGNYGYTF.

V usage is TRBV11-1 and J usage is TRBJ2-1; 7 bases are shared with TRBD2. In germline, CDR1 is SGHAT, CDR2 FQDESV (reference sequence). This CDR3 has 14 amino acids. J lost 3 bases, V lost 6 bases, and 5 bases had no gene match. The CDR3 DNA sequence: TGTGCCAGCAGTTCCCGGACTAGCTACAATGAGCAGTTCTTC. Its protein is CASSSRTSYNEQFF.

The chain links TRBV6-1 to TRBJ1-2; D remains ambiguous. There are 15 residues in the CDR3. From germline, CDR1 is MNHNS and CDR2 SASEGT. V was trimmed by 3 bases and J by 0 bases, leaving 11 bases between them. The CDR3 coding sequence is TGTGCCAGCAGTGATGCGGCAGTCTCTAACTATGGCTACACCTTC. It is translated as CASSDAAVSNYGYTF.

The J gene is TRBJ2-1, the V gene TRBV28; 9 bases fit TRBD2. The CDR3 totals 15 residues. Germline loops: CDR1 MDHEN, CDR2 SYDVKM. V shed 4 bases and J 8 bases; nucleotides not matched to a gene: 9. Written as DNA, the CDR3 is TGTGCCAGCAGTTCCCCGGGACTAGCTATGGATGAGCAGTTCTTC. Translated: CASSSPGLAMDEQFF. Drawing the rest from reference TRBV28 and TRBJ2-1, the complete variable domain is DVKVTQSSRYLVKRTGEKVFLECVQDMDHENMFWYRQDPGLGLRLIYFSYDVKMKEKGDIPEGYSVSREKKERFSLILESASTNQTSMYLCASSSPGLAMDEQFFGPGTRLTVL.

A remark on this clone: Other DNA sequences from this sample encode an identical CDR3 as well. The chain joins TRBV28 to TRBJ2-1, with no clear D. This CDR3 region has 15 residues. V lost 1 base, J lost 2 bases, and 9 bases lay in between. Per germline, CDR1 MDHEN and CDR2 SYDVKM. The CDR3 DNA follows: TGTGCCAGCAGTTTATTGGCGGAGACCTACAATGAGCAGTTCTTC. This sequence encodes CASSLLAETYNEQFF.

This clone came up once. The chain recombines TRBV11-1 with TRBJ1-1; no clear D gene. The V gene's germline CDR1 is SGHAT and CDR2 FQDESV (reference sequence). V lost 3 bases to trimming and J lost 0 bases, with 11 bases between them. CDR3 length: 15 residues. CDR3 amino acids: CASSFVATMNTEAFF. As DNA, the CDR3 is TGTGCCAGCAGCTTTGTAGCTACCATGAACACTGAAGCTTTCTTT.